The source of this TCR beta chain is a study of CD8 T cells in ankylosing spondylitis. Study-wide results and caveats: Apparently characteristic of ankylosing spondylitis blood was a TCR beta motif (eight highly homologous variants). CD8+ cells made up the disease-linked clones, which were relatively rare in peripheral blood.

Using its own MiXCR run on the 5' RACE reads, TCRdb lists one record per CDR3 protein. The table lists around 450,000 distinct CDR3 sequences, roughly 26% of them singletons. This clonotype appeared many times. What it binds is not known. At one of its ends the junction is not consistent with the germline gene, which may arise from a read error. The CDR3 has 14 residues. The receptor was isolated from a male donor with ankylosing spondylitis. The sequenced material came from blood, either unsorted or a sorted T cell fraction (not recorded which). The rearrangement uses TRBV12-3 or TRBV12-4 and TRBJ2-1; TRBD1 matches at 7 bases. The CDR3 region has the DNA TGTGCCAGCGGTTTTAGGGACAGAAGTGGTGTGCAGTTCTTC. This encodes CASGFRDRSGVQFF.